The 10 T cell receptor beta chains reported below all come from one sample, sequenced in a study of cytomegalovirus exposure and HLA in healthy donors. The PCR made use of 60 Vbeta and 13 Jbeta primers. TCRdb keeps only in-frame clones here, not all; method: immunoSEQ multiplex PCR. The table has some 170,000 clones, 65% to 85% seen once. Input material: PBMCs. Receptors originate from a woman aged 50 to 65 in good health and CMV-seropositive.

V usage is TRBV4-1 and J usage is TRBJ2-5; weak D call: TRBD2 (5 bases). With 2 bases removed from V and 1 base from J, the gap between germline ends came to 17 bases. Germline CDR1 MGHRA, CDR2 YSYEKL. The CDR3 consists of 17 residues. The CDR3 reads CASSQRWDGAVQETQYF. Here the CDR3 DNA reads TGCGCCAGCAGCCAAAGGTGGGATGGAGCGGTCCAAGAGACCCAGTACTTC.

The DNA for the CDR3 is TGCGCCAGCAGTGACGGGGGGTCCGGAAACGAGCAGTACTTC. Its translation: CASSDGGSGNEQYF. This chain connects TRBV10-1 to TRBJ2-7; TRBD2 matches 7 bases. The V segment lost 3 bases and the J segment 5 bases; nucleotides outside the gene matches: 7. The CDR3 is 14 residues long. Germline CDR1 reads WNHNN; CDR2 reads SYGVQD (reference sequence).

This clone was found once. This chain links TRBV27 with TRBJ1-2; TRBD1 might be the D (6 bases). The CDR3 is 13 amino acids. The V end was cut by 3 bases, the J end by 4 bases, with 9 bases between. The germline CDR1 and CDR2 sequences are MNHEY and SMNVEV (reference sequence). CDR3 sequence: CASSLLGGYGYTF. The DNA of the CDR3 is TGTGCCAGCAGTTTGCTAGGGGGCTATGGCTACACCTTC.

The rearrangement uses TRBV5-4 and TRBJ1-2; perhaps TRBD1 as D (6 bases). Trimming cost V 4 bases and J 8 bases, with 18 bases left between them. Germline V lookup: CDR1 SGHNT, CDR2 YYREEE (reference sequence). The CDR3 covers 14 residues. In DNA form, the CDR3 reads TGTGCCAGCAGCCCGAACCGGGGGGCCGGGGGCTACACCTTC. Its protein is CASSPNRGAGGYTF.

The V gene is TRBV6-5, the J gene TRBJ2-7, with D perhaps matching TRBD1 (5 bases). Trimming took 4 bases from V and 0 from J, leaving 10 bases between them. The CDR3 length is 14 residues. In germline, CDR1 is MNHEY, CDR2 SVGAGI. CDR3 in amino acids: CASSFQGSSYEQYF. The CDR3 nucleotides are TGTGCCAGCAGTTTTCAGGGTAGCTCCTACGAGCAGTACTTC.

A few counts support this clone. The V gene is TRBV2, the J gene TRBJ1-2; possibly TRBD1 for D (6 bases). V was shortened by 7 bases and J by 0 bases, with 12 bases between the two germline ends. Germline V lookup: CDR1 SNHLY, CDR2 FYNNEI. The CDR3 contains 14 residues. The CDR3 reads CASTWTETNYGYTF. CDR3 coding DNA: TGTGCCAGCACTTGGACAGAGACTAACTATGGCTACACCTTC.

The chain employs TRBV10-3 and TRBJ1-5; D remains unclear. Germline V gives CDR1 ENHRY, CDR2 SYGVKD. Trimming pared 2 bases from V and 3 bases from J, leaving 8 bases between. This CDR3 is 14 amino acids long. Here the CDR3 DNA reads TGTGCCATCAGTGAGGCAGTCGACAATCAGCCCCAGCATTTT. This sequence encodes CAISEAVDNQPQHF.

The chain uses TRBV6-6 and TRBJ1-4; D gene ambiguous. The V and J ends lost 2 bases and 3 bases respectively, with 10 bases between them. The CDR3 totals 15 residues. Germline V gene sequence: CDR1 MNHNY, CDR2 SVGAGI (reference sequence). CDR3 bases: TGTGCCAGCAGTTACGATGGCAGGCCTAATGAAAAACTGTTTTTT. The encoded protein is CASSYDGRPNEKLFF.

The rearrangement joins TRBV19 to TRBJ2-1; TRBD1 might be the D (6 bases). CDR3 length: 17 amino acids. CDR1 is LNHDA and CDR2 is SQIVND in the germline V gene (reference sequence). V was pared by 3 bases and J by 2 bases, with 17 bases between. As DNA, the CDR3 is TGTGCCAGTAGTATTGATTTAGGACAGCGTACCTACAATGAGCAGTTCTTC. Protein sequence: CASSIDLGQRTYNEQFF.

The chain joins TRBV27 to TRBJ1-6; perhaps TRBD1 as D (5 bases). CDR1 is MNHEY, CDR2 SMNVEV, per germline (reference sequence). This CDR3 has 14 amino acids. With 5 bases removed from V and 7 bases from J, the gap between germline ends came to 12 bases. CDR3 in amino acids: CASSAGRGNSPLHF. In nucleotides, the CDR3 is TGTGCCAGCAGTGCGGGACGGGGAAATTCACCCCTCCACTTT.